This entry concerns a single T cell receptor beta chain. Heparinised blood was drawn once per donor, averaging roughly 110 mL. This sample is part of a study of beta chain features in type 1 diabetes. Expressed TCRB transcripts got sequenced, as all isolated RNA was reverse transcribed. Clones were read by immunoSEQ multiplex PCR, and TCRdb kept only the in-frame ones, dropping some. The data hold roughly 450,000 clones, with about an eighth observed a single time. This receptor was obtained from a woman younger than 30 in good health. The sequenced sample was naive CD4+ T cells from blood.

This chain's CDR3 is CASSQSQMSPDRGHTDTQYF. CDR3 nucleotides: TGCGCCAGCAGTCAATCCCAAATGAGCCCGGACAGGGGGCACACAGATACGCAGTATTTT. The chain employs TRBV23-1 and TRBJ2-3; the match to TRBD1 covers 11 bases. TRBV23-1 is recorded as an ORF, its role being uncertain. Trimming removed 0 bases from V and 2 bases from J; junction bases left unmatched: 13. The CDR3 length is 20 residues.